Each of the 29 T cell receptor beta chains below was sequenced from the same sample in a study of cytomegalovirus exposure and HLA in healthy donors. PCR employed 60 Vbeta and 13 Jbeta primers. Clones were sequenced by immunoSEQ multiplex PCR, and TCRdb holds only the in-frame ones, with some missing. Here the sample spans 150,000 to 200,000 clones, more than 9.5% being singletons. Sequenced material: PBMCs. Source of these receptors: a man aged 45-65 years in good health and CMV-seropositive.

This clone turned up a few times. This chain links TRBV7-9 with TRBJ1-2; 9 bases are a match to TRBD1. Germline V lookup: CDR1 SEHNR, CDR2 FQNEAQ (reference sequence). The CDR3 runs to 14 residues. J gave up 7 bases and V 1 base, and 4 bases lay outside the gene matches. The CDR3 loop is CASSLGDRGFGYTF. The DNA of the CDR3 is TGTGCCAGCAGCTTAGGAGACAGGGGGTTTGGCTACACCTTC.

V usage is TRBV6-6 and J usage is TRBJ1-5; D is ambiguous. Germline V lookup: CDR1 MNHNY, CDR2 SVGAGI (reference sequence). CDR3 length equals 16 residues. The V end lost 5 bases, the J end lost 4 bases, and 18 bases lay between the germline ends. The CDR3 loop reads CASSQTRGSGNQPQHF. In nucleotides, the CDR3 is TGTGCCAGCAGTCAGACACGGGGTAGTGGAAATCAGCCCCAGCATTTT.

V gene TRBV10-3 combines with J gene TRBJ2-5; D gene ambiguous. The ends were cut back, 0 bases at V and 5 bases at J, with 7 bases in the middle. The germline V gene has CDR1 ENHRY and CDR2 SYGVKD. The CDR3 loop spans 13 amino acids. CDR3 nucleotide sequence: TGTGCCATCAGTGAGTCGCTGAGGGAGACCCAGTACTTC. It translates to CAISESLRETQYF.

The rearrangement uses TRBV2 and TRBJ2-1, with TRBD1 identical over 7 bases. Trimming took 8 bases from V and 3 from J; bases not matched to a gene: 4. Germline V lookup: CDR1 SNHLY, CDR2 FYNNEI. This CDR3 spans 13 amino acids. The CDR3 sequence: CASATGDYNEQFF. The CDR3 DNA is TGTGCCAGCGCCACAGGGGACTACAATGAGCAGTTCTTC. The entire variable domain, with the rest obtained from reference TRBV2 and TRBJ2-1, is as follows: EPEVTQTPSHQVTQMGQEVILRCVPISNHLYFYWYRQILGQKVEFLVSFYNNEISEKSEIFDDQFSVERPDGSNFTLKIRSTKLEDSAMYFCASATGDYNEQFFGPGTRLTVL.

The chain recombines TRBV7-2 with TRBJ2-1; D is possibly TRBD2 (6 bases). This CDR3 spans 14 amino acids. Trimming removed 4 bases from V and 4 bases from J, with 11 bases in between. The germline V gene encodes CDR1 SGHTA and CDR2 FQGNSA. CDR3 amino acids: CASSSPGLYNEQFF. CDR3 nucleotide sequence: TGTGCCAGCAGCTCACCGGGACTTTACAATGAGCAGTTCTTC. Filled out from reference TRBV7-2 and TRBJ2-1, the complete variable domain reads GAGVSQSPSNKVTEKGKDVELRCDPISGHTALYWYRQSLGQGLEFLIYFQGNSAPDKSGLPSDRFSAERTGGSVSTLTIQRTQQEDSAVYLCASSSPGLYNEQFFGPGTRLTVL.

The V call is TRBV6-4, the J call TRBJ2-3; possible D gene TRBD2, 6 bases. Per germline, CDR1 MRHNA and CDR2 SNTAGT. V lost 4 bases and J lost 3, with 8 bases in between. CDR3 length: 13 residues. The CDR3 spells CASSVGRTDTQYF. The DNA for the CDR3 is TGTGCCAGCAGTGTGGGGAGGACAGATACGCAGTATTTT.

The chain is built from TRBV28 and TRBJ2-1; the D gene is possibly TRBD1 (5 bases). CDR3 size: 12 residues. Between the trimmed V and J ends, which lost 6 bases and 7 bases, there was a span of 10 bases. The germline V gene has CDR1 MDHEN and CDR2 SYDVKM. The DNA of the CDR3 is TGTGCCAGCAGCAGGACAAAAAATGAGCAGTTCTTC. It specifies CASSRTKNEQFF.

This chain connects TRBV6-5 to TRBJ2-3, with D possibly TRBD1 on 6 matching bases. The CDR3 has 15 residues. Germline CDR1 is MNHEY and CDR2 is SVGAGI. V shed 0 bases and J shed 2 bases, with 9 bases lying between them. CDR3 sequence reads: CASSYSQGPTDTQYF. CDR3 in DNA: TGTGCCAGCAGTTACTCACAGGGACCCACAGATACGCAGTATTTT.

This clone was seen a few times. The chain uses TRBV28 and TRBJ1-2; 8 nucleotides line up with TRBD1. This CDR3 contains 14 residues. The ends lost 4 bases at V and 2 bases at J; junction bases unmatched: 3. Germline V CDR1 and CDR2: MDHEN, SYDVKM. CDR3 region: CASSSGQVNYGYTF. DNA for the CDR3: TGTGCCAGCAGTTCGGGACAGGTCAACTATGGCTACACCTTC.

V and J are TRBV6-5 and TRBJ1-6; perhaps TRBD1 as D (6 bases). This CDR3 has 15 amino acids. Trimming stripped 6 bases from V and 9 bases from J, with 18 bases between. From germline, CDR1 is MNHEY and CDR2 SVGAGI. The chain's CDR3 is CASRNRGGAGSPLHF. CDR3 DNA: TGTGCCAGCAGAAATCGGGGGGGGGCCGGTTCACCCCTCCACTTT.

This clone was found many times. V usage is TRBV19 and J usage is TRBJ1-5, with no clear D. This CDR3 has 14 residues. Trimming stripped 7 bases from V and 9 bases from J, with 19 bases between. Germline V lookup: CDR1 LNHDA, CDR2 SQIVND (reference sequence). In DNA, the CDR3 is TGTGCCAGTAACCCTAGCCGGGGATCCGTGCCCCAGCATTTT. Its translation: CASNPSRGSVPQHF.

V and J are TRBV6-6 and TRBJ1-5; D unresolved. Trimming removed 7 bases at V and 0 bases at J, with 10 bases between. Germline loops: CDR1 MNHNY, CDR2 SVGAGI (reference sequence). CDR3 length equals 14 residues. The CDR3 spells CASTPGNSNQPQHF. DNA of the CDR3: TGTGCCAGCACCCCGGGTAATAGCAATCAGCCCCAGCATTTT.

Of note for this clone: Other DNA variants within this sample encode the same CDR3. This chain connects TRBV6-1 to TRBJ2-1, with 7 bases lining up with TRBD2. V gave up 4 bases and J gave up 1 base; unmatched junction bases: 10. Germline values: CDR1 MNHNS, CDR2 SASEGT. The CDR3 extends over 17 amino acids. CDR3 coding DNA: TGTGCCAGCAGTGCCGTGGTTGGCGGGGGATCCTACAATGAGCAGTTCTTC. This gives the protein CASSAVVGGGSYNEQFF.

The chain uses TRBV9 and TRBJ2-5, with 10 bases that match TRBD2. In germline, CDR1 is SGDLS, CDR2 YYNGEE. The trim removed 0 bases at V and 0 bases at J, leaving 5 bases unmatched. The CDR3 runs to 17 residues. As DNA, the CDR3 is TGTGCCAGCAGCGTAGGGCTAGCGGGGGCGTACCAAGAGACCCAGTACTTC. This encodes CASSVGLAGAYQETQYF.

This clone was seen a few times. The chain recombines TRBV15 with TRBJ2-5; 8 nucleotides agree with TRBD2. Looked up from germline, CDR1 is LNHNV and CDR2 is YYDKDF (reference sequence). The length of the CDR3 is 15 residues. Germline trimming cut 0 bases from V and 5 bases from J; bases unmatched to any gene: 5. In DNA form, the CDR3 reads TGTGCCACCAGCAGAGATGTCGGCGGGAGGGAGACCCAGTACTTC. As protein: CATSRDVGGRETQYF.

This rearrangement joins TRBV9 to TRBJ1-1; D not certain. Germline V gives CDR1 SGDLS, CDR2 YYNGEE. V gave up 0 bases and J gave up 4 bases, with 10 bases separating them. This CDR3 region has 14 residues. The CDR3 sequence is CASSVELRGTEAFF. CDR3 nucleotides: TGTGCCAGCAGCGTAGAACTTCGGGGCACTGAAGCTTTCTTT.

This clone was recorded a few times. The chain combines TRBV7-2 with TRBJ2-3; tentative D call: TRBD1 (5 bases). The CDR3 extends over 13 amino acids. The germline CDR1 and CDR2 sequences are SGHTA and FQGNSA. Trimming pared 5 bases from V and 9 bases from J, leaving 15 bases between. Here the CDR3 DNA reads TGTGCCAGCAGCGGGGCGGAGAGGACGACGCAGTATTTT. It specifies CASSGAERTTQYF.

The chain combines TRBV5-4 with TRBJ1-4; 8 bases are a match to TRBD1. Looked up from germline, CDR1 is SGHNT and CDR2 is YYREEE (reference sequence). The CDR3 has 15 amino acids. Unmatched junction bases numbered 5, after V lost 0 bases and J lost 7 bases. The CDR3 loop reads CASSLGTGRVEKLFF. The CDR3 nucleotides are TGTGCCAGCAGCTTGGGGACAGGGAGGGTTGAAAAACTGTTTTTT.

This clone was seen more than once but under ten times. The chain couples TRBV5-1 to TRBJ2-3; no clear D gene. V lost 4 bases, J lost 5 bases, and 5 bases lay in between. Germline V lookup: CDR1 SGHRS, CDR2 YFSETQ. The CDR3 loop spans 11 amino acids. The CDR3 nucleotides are TGCGCCAGCAGCGTAGAAGATACGCAGTATTTT. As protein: CASSVEDTQYF.

The CDR3 sequence is CAISAGTRDSPLHF. The CDR3 DNA sequence: TGTGCCATCAGTGCCGGGACAAGGGATTCACCCCTCCACTTT. The chain uses TRBV10-3 and TRBJ1-6; D possibly corresponds to TRBD1 (6 bases). V lost 4 bases and J 8 bases, leaving 12 bases between the germline ends. Germline assignment: CDR1 ENHRY and CDR2 SYGVKD. The CDR3 is 14 residues long.

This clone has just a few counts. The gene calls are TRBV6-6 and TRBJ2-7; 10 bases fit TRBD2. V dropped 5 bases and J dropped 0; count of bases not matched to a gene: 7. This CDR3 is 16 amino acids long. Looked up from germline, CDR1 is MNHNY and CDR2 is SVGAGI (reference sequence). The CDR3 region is CASSISGTSVSYEQYF. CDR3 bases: TGTGCCAGCAGTATCTCCGGGACTAGCGTCTCCTACGAGCAGTACTTC.

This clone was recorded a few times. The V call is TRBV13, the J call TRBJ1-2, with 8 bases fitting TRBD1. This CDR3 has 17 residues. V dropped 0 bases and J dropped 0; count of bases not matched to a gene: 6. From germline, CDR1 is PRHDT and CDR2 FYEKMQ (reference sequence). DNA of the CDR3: TGTGCCAGCAGCTTAGGGACAGGGGTTGAAGCTAACTATGGCTACACCTTC. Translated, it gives CASSLGTGVEANYGYTF.

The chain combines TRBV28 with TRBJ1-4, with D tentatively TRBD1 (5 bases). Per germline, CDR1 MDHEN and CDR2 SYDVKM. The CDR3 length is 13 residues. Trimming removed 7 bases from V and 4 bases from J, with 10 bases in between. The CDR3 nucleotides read TGTGCCAGCATGACAGCCCTTAATGAAAAACTGTTTTTT. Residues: CASMTALNEKLFF.

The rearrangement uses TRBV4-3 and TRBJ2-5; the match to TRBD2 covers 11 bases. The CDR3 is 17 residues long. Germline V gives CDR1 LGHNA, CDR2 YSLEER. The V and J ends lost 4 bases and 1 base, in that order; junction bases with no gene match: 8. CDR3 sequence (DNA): TGCGCCAGCAGCCGCTCCGGGGGACTAGCGGCCCAAGAGACCCAGTACTTC. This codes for CASSRSGGLAAQETQYF.

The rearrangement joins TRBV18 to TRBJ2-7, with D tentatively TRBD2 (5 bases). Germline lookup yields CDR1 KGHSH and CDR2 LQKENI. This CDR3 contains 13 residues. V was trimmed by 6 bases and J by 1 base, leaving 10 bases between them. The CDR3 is CASSPGKSYEQYV. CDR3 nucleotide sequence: TGTGCCAGCTCCCCCGGGAAGTCCTACGAGCAGTACGTC.

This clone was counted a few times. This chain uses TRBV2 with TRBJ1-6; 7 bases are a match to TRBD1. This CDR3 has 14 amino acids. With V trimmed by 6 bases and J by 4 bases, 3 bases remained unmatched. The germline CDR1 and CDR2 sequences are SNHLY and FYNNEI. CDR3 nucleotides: TGTGCCAGCAGGGAGGACAGGTATAATTCACCCCTCCACTTT. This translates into CASREDRYNSPLHF.

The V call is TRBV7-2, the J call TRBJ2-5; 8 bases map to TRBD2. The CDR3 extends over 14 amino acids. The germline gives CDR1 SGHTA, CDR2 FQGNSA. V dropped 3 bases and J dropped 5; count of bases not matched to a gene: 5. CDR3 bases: TGTGCCAGCAGCTTCGTGTCTAGCGGGGAGACCCAGTACTTC. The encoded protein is CASSFVSSGETQYF.

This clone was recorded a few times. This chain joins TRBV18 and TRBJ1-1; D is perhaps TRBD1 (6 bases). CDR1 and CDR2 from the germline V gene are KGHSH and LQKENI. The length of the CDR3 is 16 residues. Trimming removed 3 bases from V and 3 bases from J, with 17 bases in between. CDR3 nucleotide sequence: TGTGCCAGCTCACCGGAACTTCACAGGGTGGACACTGAAGCTTTCTTT. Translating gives CASSPELHRVDTEAFF.

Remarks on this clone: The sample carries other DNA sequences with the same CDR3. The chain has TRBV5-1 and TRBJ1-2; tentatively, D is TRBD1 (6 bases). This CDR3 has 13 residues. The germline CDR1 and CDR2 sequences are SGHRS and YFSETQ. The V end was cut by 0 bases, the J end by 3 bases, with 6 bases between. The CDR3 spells CASSLDRDYGYTF. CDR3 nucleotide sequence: TGCGCCAGCAGCTTGGACAGGGACTATGGCTACACCTTC.